The clone carrying this TCR beta chain was recorded once. Its antigen is currently unknown. These data come from a study of shared clonotypes between healthy human individuals. The assay was immunoSEQ multiplex PCR, and TCRdb's table has in-frame clones only and misses some. The data show about 590,000 clones, with around 95% seen just once and approximately 0.1% held by the top ten. Naive CD8 cells lacked CD45RO and underwent positive selection for CCR7, leaving out terminally differentiated effector memory CD45RA+ cells. Study results and caveats: Generation of non-shared clonotypes was less probable than generation of clonotypes shared by all four donors. Relative to memory subsets, naive subsets generally showed larger estimated richness. Naive CD4 clonotype sharing across several donors was about 5%.

This sequence was found in a woman aged 30 to 39 in good health. Source material: naive CD8+ T cells sorted from blood.

The CDR3 DNA reads as TGTGCCAGCAGTTTCGAAGGACTAAGCACAGATACGCAGTATTTT. Protein sequence: CASSFEGLSTDTQYF. V usage is TRBV28 and J usage is TRBJ2-3; TRBD2 is a possible D gene (6 bases). The germline CDR1 and CDR2 sequences are MDHEN and SYDVKM. With 3 bases removed from V and 0 bases from J, the gap between germline ends came to 10 bases. This CDR3 has 15 residues.